A selection of T cell receptor beta chains follows, all from one sample in a study of vaccination and CD4 T cells after COVID-19. These receptors lack a known antigen. TCRdb re-analysed the PCR reads in MiXCR, keeping a single row per CDR3 protein. The table shows about 6,800 distinct CDR3 sequences, with roughly a third occurring only once. The sample consisted of CD4+ T cells from blood, cultured in vitro. The source is a human donor in good health. Both conserved end residues are part of each CDR3. Each record gives: J gene, D gene, V gene, clone size, CDR3 DNA, CDR3 protein. A D gene is named only where the DNA matches it firmly. Size is omitted from some rows. Given values are once, few, many or a class for expanded clones.

>TRBJ1-6|NA|TRBV27|NA
TGTGCCAGCAGTTCGGCGGAAGGTGGCATTGGGTCACCCCTCCACTTT
CASSSAEGGIGSPLHF
>TRBJ2-2|NA|TRBV7-2|few
TGTGCCAGCAGCTTAGGGCGGCCCACCGGGGAGCTGTTTTTT
CASSLGRPTGELFF
>TRBJ2-7|TRBD2|TRBV28|few
TGTGCCAGCAGTCAGCGGGGATCCCCGGGCTACGAGCAGTACTTC
CASSQRGSPGYEQYF
>TRBJ1-5|TRBD1|TRBV28|few
TGTGCCAGCAGGTCCGCAGGGGGGTATCAGCCCCAGCATTTT
CASRSAGGYQPQHF
>TRBJ2-7|NA|TRBV6-1|NA
TGTGCCAGCAGTAAACCACCCTTCTACGAGCAGTACTTC
CASSKPPFYEQYF
>TRBJ2-7|NA|TRBV20-1|large
TGCAGTGCTAGGAATGGAGCCGAGCAGTACTTC
CSARNGAEQYF
>TRBJ1-1|NA|TRBV6-2/TRBV6-3|NA
TGTGCCAGCAGTTCCGGGCCTCGAGAAGCTTTCTTT
CASSSGPREAFF
>TRBJ2-5|TRBD1|TRBV28|few
TGTGCCGAGGGGCAGGCAGGGGGCGCAGAGACCCAGTACTTC
CAEGQAGGAETQYF
>TRBJ2-1|NA|TRBV7-2|NA
TGTGCCAGCAGACCCACTTTTTCGGACAATGAGCAGTTCTTC
CASRPTFSDNEQFF
>TRBJ2-5|TRBD1|TRBV7-9|few
TGTGCCAGCAGCCCAAAGGGACAGGGGAATGTCGGGTCATTAGGGACCCAGTACTTC
CASSPKGQGNVGSLGTQYF
>TRBJ2-7|TRBD2|TRBV15|NA
TGTGCCACCAGCAGTACGCCTAGCGGGAGCCTGGGCAACTTC
CATSSTPSGSLGNF
>TRBJ2-7|TRBD2|TRBV5-4|few
TGTGCCAGCAGCCGTAGCGGGGGCTACGAGCAGTACTTC
CASSRSGGYEQYF
>TRBJ1-2|NA|TRBV5-4|NA
TGTGCCAGCAGCCCCGACAGAGACGTTGGCTACACCTTC
CASSPDRDVGYTF
>TRBJ2-6|NA|TRBV6-1|NA
TGTGCCAGCGCTGGGGCCAACGTCCTGACTTTC
CASAGANVLTF